This T cell receptor beta chain was profiled in a study of OX40 agonist ivuxolimab in advanced cancers. V lost 5 bases and J lost 6; bases outside the gene matches: 11. Germline-derived CDR1 and CDR2 are SNHLY and FYNNEI. This CDR3 contains 18 residues. The repertoire was sequenced with immunoSEQ multiplex PCR; TCRdb's copy has only in-frame clones and lacks some. The sample yields around 78,000 clones, over 75% seen once. The chain is built from TRBV2 and TRBJ2-2, with TRBD2 identical over 14 bases. The material was CD4+ or CD8+ T cells sorted from blood, obtained in a trial of the OX40 agonist ivuxolimab. The TCR was taken from an adult with an advanced solid tumor such as melanoma, head and neck, liver or kidney cancer. The CDR3 region is CASSYRTSGRTLAGELFF. The CDR3 nucleotides read TGTGCCAGCAGTTACAGGACTAGCGGGAGGACTTTAGCCGGGGAGCTGTTTTTT.